This T cell receptor beta chain was identified in a study of early T cells in non-severe SARS-CoV-2 infection. Across the study: Chains stayed unpaired after sequencing of bulk RNA from unsorted whole blood.

Study-level results: There was a bias toward anti-spike CD8 responses in VDJdb matching, which missed private and CD4 specificities.

This clonotype was found many times. What it binds is unknown. V was clipped by 2 bases and J by 1 base, with 8 bases between them. The CDR3 is made up of 14 amino acids. Per germline, CDR1 MNHNY and CDR2 SVGAGI (reference sequence). Each cDNA molecule carried a unique molecular identifier. From the 5' RACE reads, TCRdb called clonotypes with MiXCR, one entry per CDR3 protein. This table has tens of thousands of distinct CDR3 sequences, 8.5% to 12% appearing once. This rearrangement joins TRBV6-6 to TRBJ1-1; D remains unclear. The receptor was isolated from an adult who was a healthcare worker with PCR-confirmed SARS-CoV-2 infection or an uninfected control (not recorded which). Source material: whole blood. Here the CDR3 reads CASSYQTQNTEAFF. The DNA for the CDR3 is TGTGCCAGCAGTTACCAAACACAGAACACTGAAGCTTTCTTT.